This entry lists 10 T cell receptor beta chains sequenced from one sample in a study of metastatic and nonmetastatic thyroid tumors. Thyroid surgery was preceded by no treatment in any patient. TCRdb reassembled clones from the PCR reads with MiXCR. The sample records 35,000 to 40,000 clones, less than 25% being singletons. Sequencing used blood. These receptor sequences come from a female donor with papillary thyroid cancer or a benign thyroid nodule (not recorded which). Some clones in this sample may be carry-over from other donors' samples.

CDR3 coding DNA: TGCGCCAGCAGCTTGGTGCCGGGTGGACCCGGGGAGCTGTTTTTT. Encoded protein: CASSLVPGGPGELFF. The genes are TRBV5-1 and TRBJ2-2; D gene uncertain. The V end was cut by 0 bases, the J end by 6 bases, with 12 bases between. From germline, CDR1 is SGHRS and CDR2 YFSETQ. This CDR3 region has 15 residues.

This clone was detected many times. The rearrangement links TRBV10-1 to TRBJ2-3; no definite D call. V was cut by 4 bases and J by 0 bases, with 14 bases left in between. The CDR3 runs to 16 residues. Per the germline V gene, CDR1 is WNHNN and CDR2 is SYGVQD (reference sequence). CDR3 sequence: CASSGEKPSSTDTQYF. CDR3 coding DNA: TGCGCCAGCAGTGGGGAAAAACCTTCTAGCACAGATACGCAGTATTTT.

This clone appeared many times. The V and J genes are TRBV2 and TRBJ2-5; the D is unclear. This CDR3 is built from 8 residues. The V and J ends lost 11 bases and 9 bases respectively, with 7 bases between them. Germline CDR1 and CDR2: SNHLY and FYNNEI. This CDR3 reads CASTSQYF. The CDR3 DNA reads as TGTGCCTCCACGTCCCAGTACTTC.

At least ten counts were recorded for this clone. The chain has TRBV30 and TRBJ1-6; D is unresolved. V was pared by 0 bases and J by 4 bases, with 7 bases between. Germline values: CDR1 GTSNPN, CDR2 SVGIG (reference sequence). The CDR3 contains 14 residues. The CDR3 nucleotides read TGTGCCTGGAGTGTCTTACTGTATAATTCACCCCTCCACTTT. This gives the protein CAWSVLLYNSPLHF.

This clone was recorded many times. The V gene is TRBV20-1, the J gene TRBJ1-2, with no clear D. Germline V CDR1 and CDR2: DFQATT, SNEGSKA (reference sequence). This CDR3 contains 14 residues. V was shortened by 0 bases and J by 4 bases, with 12 bases between the two germline ends. As DNA, the CDR3 is TGCAGTGCTAGAGATCAAGGTTTAGGCTATGGCTACACCTTC. Encoded protein: CSARDQGLGYGYTF.

J is TRBJ2-2 and V is TRBV9; D remains ambiguous. The V end lost 3 bases, the J end lost 6 bases, and 18 bases lay between the germline ends. CDR3 length: 16 residues. Looked up from germline, CDR1 is SGDLS and CDR2 is YYNGEE. The CDR3 DNA sequence: TGTGCCAGCAGCGGGGTCGTGGGGATGATCGCCGGGGAGCTGTTTTTT. This translates into CASSGVVGMIAGELFF.

This clone has a handful of counts. This chain joins TRBV27 and TRBJ2-1; D is ambiguous. Germline V lookup: CDR1 MNHEY, CDR2 SMNVEV (reference sequence). There are 14 residues in the CDR3. With 7 bases removed from V and 0 bases from J, the gap between germline ends came to 10 bases. The CDR3 sequence: CASKPQSSYNEQFF. CDR3 sequence (DNA): TGTGCCAGCAAGCCCCAGAGCTCCTACAATGAGCAGTTCTTC.

This clone was counted many times. CDR3 sequence reads: CASSLDSINEKLFF. CDR3 coding DNA: TGTGCCAGCAGCTTAGACAGCATTAATGAAAAACTGTTTTTT. The V call is TRBV11-3, the J call TRBJ1-4; no definite D call. This CDR3 spans 14 amino acids. Looked up from germline, CDR1 is SGHNT and CDR2 is YENEEA. Trimming took 0 bases from V and 4 from J, leaving 6 bases between them.

This clone was counted many times. V and J are TRBV6-1 and TRBJ2-3; TRBD2 aligns across 8 bases. This CDR3 region has 14 residues. Germline CDR1 and CDR2: MNHNS and SASEGT. After removal of 7 bases from V and 3 bases from J, the junction contained 6 bases not matched to a gene. This CDR3 reads CASKQAGATDTQYF. As DNA, the CDR3 is TGTGCCAGCAAACAAGCGGGAGCTACAGATACGCAGTATTTT.

The V and J genes are TRBV6-2 or TRBV6-3 and TRBJ2-7; a possible D gene is TRBD1 (6 bases). CDR1 is MNHEY and CDR2 is SVGEGT in the germline V gene. Trimming left V 4 bases short and J 2 bases short, with 9 bases between. The CDR3 has 13 residues. The DNA for the CDR3 is TGTGCCAGCAGTTGGGCAGGGGCCTACGAGCAGTACTTC. Its translation is CASSWAGAYEQYF.